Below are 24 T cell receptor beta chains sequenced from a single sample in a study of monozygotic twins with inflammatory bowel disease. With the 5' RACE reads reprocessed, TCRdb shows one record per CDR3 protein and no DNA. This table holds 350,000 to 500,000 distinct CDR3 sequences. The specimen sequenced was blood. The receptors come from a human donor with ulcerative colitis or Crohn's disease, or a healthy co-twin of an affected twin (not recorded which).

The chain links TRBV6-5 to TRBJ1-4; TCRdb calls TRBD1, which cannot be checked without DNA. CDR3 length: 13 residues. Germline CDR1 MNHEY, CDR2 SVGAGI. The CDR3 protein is CASSDRGREKLFF.

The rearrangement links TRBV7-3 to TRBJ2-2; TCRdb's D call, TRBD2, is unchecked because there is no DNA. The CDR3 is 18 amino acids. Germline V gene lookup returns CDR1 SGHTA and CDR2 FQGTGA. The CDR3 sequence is CASSSSRASGTNTGELFF.

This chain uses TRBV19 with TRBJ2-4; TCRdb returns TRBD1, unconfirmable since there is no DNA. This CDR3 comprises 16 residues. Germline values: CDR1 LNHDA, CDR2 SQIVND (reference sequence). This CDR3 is CASSETASVIKNIQYF. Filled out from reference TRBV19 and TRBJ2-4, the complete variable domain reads DGGITQSPKYLFRKEGQNVTLSCEQNLNHDAMYWYRQDPGQGLRLIYYSQIVNDFQKGDIAEGYSVSREKKESFPLTVTSAQKNPTAFYLCASSETASVIKNIQYFGAGTRLSVL.

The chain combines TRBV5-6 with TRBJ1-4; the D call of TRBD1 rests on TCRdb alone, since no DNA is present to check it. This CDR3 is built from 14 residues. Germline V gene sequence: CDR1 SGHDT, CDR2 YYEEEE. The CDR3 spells CASSLRQGGEKLFF.

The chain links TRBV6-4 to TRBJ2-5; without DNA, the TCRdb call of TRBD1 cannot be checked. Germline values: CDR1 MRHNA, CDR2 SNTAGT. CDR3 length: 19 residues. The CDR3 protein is CASSDRNRLLGLLQETQYF.

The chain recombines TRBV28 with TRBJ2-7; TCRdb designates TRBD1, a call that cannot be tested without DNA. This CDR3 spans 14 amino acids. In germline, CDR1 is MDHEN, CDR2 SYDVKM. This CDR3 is CASTPTGGSYEQYF. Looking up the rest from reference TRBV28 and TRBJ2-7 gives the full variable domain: DVKVTQSSRYLVKRTGEKVFLECVQDMDHENMFWYRQDPGLGLRLIYFSYDVKMKEKGDIPEGYSVSREKKERFSLILESASTNQTSMYLCASTPTGGSYEQYFGPGTRLTVT.

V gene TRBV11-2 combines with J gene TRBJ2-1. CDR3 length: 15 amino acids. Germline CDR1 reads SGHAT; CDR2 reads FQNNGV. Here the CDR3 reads CASSSDSVSYNEQSF.

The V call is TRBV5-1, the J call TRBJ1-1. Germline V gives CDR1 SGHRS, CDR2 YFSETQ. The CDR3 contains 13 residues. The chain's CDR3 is CASSLIWEEEAFF. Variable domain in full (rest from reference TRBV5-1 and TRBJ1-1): KAGVTQTPRYLIKTRGQQVTLSCSPISGHRSVSWYQQTPGQGLQFLFEYFSETQRNKGNFPGRFSGRQFSNSRSEMNVSTLELGDSALYLCASSLIWEEEAFFGQGTRLTVV.

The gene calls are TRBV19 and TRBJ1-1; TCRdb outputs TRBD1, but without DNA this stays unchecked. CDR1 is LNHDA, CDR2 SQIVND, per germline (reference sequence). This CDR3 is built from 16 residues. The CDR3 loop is CASSLTGGYRYTEAFF.

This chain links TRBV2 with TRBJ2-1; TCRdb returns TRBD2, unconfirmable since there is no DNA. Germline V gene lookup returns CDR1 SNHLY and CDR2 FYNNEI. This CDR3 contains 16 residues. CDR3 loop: CASQSSLAGEINEQFF. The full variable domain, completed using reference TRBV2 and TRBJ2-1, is EPEVTQTPSHQVTQMGQEVILRCVPISNHLYFYWYRQILGQKVEFLVSFYNNEISEKSEIFDDQFSVERPDGSNFTLKIRSTKLEDSAMYFCASQSSLAGEINEQFFGPGTRLTVL.

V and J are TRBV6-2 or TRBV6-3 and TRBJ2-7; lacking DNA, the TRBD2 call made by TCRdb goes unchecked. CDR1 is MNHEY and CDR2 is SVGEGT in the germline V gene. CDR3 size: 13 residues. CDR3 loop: CASSYGENYEQYF.

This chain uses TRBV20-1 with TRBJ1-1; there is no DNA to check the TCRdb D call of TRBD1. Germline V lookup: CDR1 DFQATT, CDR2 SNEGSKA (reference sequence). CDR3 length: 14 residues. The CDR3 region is CSARDLTGGKEAFF.

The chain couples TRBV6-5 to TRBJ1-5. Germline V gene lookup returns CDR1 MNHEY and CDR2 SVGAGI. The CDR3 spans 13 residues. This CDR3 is CASSYGSNQPQHF.

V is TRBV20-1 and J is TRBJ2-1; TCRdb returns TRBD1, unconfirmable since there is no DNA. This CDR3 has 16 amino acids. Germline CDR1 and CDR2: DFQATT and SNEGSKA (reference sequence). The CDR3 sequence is CSARGGEAQGNNEQFF.

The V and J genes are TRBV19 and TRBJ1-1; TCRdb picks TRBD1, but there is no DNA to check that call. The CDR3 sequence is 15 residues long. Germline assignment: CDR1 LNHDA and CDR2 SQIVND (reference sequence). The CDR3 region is CASSTPTGSNTEAFF.

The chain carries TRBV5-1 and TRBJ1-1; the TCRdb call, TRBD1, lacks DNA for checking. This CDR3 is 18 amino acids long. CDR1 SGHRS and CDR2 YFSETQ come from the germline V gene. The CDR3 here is CASSPRGPGLLDNTEAFF.

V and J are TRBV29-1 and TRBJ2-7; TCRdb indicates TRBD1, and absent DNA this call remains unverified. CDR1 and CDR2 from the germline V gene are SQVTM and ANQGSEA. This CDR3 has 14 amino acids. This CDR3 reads CSVHTGQGAYEQYF.

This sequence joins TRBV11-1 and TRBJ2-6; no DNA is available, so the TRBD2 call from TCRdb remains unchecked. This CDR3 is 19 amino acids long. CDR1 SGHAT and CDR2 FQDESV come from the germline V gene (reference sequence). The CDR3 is CASSFGTSGRPSGANVLTF.

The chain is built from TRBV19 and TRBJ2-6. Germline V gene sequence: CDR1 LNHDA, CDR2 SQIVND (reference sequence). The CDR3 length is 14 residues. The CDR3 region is CASKSGSGANVLTF.

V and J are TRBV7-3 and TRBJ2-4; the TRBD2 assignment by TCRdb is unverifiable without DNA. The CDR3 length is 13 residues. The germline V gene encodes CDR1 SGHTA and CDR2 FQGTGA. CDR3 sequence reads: CASSSYRTTIQYF.

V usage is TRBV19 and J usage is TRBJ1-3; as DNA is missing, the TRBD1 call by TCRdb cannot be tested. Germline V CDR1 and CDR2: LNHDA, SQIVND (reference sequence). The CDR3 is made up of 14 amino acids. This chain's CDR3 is CASSIGTTRDTIYF.

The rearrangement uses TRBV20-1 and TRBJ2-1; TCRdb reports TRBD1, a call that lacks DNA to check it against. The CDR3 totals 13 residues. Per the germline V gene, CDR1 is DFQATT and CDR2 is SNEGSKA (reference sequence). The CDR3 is CSAPGQGSNEQFF.

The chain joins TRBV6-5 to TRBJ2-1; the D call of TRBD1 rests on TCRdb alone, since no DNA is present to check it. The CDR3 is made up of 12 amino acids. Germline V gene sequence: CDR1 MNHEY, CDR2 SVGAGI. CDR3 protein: CASSYPPGEQFF.

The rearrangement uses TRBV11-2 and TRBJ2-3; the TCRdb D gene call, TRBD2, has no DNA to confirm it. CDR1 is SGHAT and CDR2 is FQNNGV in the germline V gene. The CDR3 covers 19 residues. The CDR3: CASSVLRTSGGAGTDTQYF.